The entry below gives a single T cell receptor (beta chain) sequence along with its context. Its antigen remains unidentified. This entry comes from a study of response to subunit inactivated influenza vaccine. Study outcomes and limitations: Few new T cells, the authors suggested, are recruited by each seasonal influenza vaccination.

Germline CDR1 is MNHNS and CDR2 is SASEGT. The CDR3 length is 16 residues. V lost 5 bases, J lost 0 bases, and 14 bases lay in between. TCRdb passed the RT-PCR reads through MiXCR, listing each CDR3 protein once. This table has 200,000 to 300,000 distinct CDR3 sequences, 12% appearing once. The sample in question was non-naive T cells sorted from PBMCs, obtained around two weeks before vaccination. This clonotype originated in a man between 50 and 59 years old who received an inactivated influenza vaccine. The chain combines TRBV6-1 with TRBJ2-1, with D tentatively TRBD2 (6 bases). The CDR3 region is CASSPLAVSSYNEQFF. The CDR3, as DNA: TGTGCCAGCAGTCCGTTAGCGGTAAGCTCCTACAATGAGCAGTTCTTC.